A selection of T cell receptor beta chains follows, all from one sample in a study of neurological immune-mediated disorders. Using its own MiXCR run on the 5' RACE reads, TCRdb lists one record per CDR3 protein. Of about 40,000 distinct CDR3 sequences listed, more than 2% are singletons. Sequenced material: PBMCs. The source of these receptors is a man aged 45 to 65 with multiple sclerosis. Both conserved end residues are part of each CDR3. The order of the fields is J gene, clone size, V gene, D gene, CDR3 DNA, CDR3 protein. A D gene is named only where the DNA matches it firmly. Each size is how often the clone was seen (once, few, many) or a class if it is expanded.

J gene: TRBJ2-7; clone size: many; V gene: TRBV6-5; D gene: -; CDR3 DNA: TGTGCCAGCAGTTACCGGGGCTACGAGCAGTACTTC; CDR3 protein: CASSYRGYEQYF
J gene: TRBJ1-3; clone size: many; V gene: TRBV7-3; D gene: -; CDR3 DNA: TGTGCCAGCAGCTTCGGCGACAGACTCTCTGGAAACACCATATATTTT; CDR3 protein: CASSFGDRLSGNTIYF
J gene: TRBJ1-2; clone size: many; V gene: TRBV29-1; D gene: -; CDR3 DNA: TGCAGCGTGGGGGGGGATCCAGGCGGTGGCTACACCTTC; CDR3 protein: CSVGGDPGGGYTF
J gene: TRBJ2-5; clone size: many; V gene: TRBV18; D gene: -; CDR3 DNA: TGTGCCAGCTCACCACAAGAGACCCAGTACTTC; CDR3 protein: CASSPQETQYF
J gene: TRBJ2-3; clone size: many; V gene: TRBV5-1; D gene: TRBD1; CDR3 DNA: TGCGCCAGCAGCTCTGGACAGGGTACAGATACGCAGTATTTT; CDR3 protein: CASSSGQGTDTQYF
J gene: TRBJ1-5; clone size: many; V gene: TRBV9; D gene: -; CDR3 DNA: TGTGCCAGCAGCGTAGGCGAGGGGTATAGCAATCAGCCCCAGAATTTT; CDR3 protein: CASSVGEGYSNQPQNF
J gene: TRBJ1-1; clone size: many; V gene: TRBV7-9; D gene: -; CDR3 DNA: TGTGCCAGCAGCTCGAACACTGAAGCTTTCTTT; CDR3 protein: CASSSNTEAFF
J gene: TRBJ2-1; clone size: many; V gene: TRBV20-1; D gene: TRBD2; CDR3 DNA: TGCAGTGCGAGAGGGGGGAGAGGGACTAGCGGCTACAATGAGCAGTTCTTC; CDR3 protein: CSARGGRGTSGYNEQFF
J gene: TRBJ2-7; clone size: many; V gene: TRBV5-1; D gene: -; CDR3 DNA: TGCGCCAGCAGCTTGAATAGGATGGGAAACGAGCAGTACTTC; CDR3 protein: CASSLNRMGNEQYF
J gene: TRBJ1-5; clone size: many; V gene: TRBV4-1; D gene: -; CDR3 DNA: TGCGCCAGCAGCCAAGGGTCAGATAGCAATCAGCCCCAGCATTTT; CDR3 protein: CASSQGSDSNQPQHF
J gene: TRBJ2-7; clone size: many; V gene: TRBV9; D gene: -; CDR3 DNA: TGTGCCAGCACCTCCGAGGGGGATGGCGACGAGCAGTACTTC; CDR3 protein: CASTSEGDGDEQYF
J gene: TRBJ2-5; clone size: many; V gene: TRBV5-1; D gene: TRBD2; CDR3 DNA: TGCGCCAGCAGCCCACAACCTAGCGGGGGGGCGAAGACCCAGTACTTC; CDR3 protein: CASSPQPSGGAKTQYF
J gene: TRBJ2-5; clone size: many; V gene: TRBV20-1; D gene: -; CDR3 DNA: TGCAGTGCTATGGGATTACAGGGACAAGAGACCCAGTACTTC; CDR3 protein: CSAMGLQGQETQYF
J gene: TRBJ1-1; clone size: many; V gene: TRBV27; D gene: TRBD1; CDR3 DNA: TGTGCCAGCAGTGAGGGACTATCGGGACAGGGGTCTTTCTTT; CDR3 protein: CASSEGLSGQGSFF
J gene: TRBJ2-7; clone size: many; V gene: TRBV3-1; D gene: -; CDR3 DNA: TGTGCCAGCAGCCAAATTTCAGGACTCTCCTACGAGCAGTACTTC; CDR3 protein: CASSQISGLSYEQYF
J gene: TRBJ2-2; clone size: many; V gene: TRBV2; D gene: -; CDR3 DNA: TGTGCCAGCAGTGAAGGGACAGTGAACACCGGGGAGCTGTTTTTT; CDR3 protein: CASSEGTVNTGELFF
J gene: TRBJ2-7; clone size: many; V gene: TRBV20-1; D gene: -; CDR3 DNA: TGCAGTGCGCGGGACGGAAACTACGAGCAGTACTTC; CDR3 protein: CSARDGNYEQYF
J gene: TRBJ1-2; clone size: many; V gene: TRBV12-3/TRBV12-4; D gene: -; CDR3 DNA: TGTGCCAGCAGTTTAGTGGAGGGCTCGAGCTATGGCTACACCTTC; CDR3 protein: CASSLVEGSSYGYTF
J gene: TRBJ2-1; clone size: many; V gene: TRBV7-8; D gene: -; CDR3 DNA: TGTGCCAGCAGCTTAGCGGGGTCGGATGAGCAGTTCTTC; CDR3 protein: CASSLAGSDEQFF